This T cell receptor (beta chain) was captured in a study of cytomegalovirus exposure and HLA in healthy donors. This clone has a handful of counts. The CDR3 length is 16 residues. Amplification used 60 Vbeta primers and 13 Jbeta primers. The data were produced by immunoSEQ multiplex PCR, yet TCRdb's version contains in-frame clones alone and is incomplete. The data contain 100,000 to 150,000 clones, more than 65% of them singletons. The TCR originated in a middle-aged woman in good health and CMV-seropositive. The V gene is TRBV12-2, the J gene TRBJ2-3; the D call in the table, TRBD2, was not verified against the DNA. TRBV12-2 is a known pseudogene. Material: PBMCs. The chain's CDR3 is CASRPGLAEGTDTQYF. In DNA, the CDR3 is TGTGCAAGTCGCCCCGGACTAGCCGAGGGAACAGATACGCAGTATTTT.